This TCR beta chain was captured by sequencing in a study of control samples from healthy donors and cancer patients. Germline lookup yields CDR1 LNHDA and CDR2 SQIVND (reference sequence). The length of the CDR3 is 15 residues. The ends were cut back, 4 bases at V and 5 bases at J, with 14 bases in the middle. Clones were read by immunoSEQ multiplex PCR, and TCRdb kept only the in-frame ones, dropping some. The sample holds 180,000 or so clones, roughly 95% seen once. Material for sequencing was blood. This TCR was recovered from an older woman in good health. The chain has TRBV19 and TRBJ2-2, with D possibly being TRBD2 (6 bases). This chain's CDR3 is CASSTSGRGTGELFF. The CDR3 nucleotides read TGTGCCAGTAGTACGTCAGGGCGGGGTACCGGGGAGCTGTTTTTT.